These 25 T cell receptor beta chains were sequenced from one sample in a study of shared T cell receptors in the human thymus. The data were produced by immunoSEQ multiplex PCR, yet TCRdb's version contains in-frame clones alone and is incomplete. The profile shows hundreds of thousands of clones, 87% of them singletons. The sample was also linked to a second study, of human thymus T cells.

Sequencing was performed on thymocytes. The source of these receptors is a boy under three years old with a congenital heart defect.

The table lists this clone with a few counts. This chain links TRBV4-3 with TRBJ1-3, with TRBD1 matching over 7 bases. The junction had 9 bases not matched to a gene; V was cut back by 0 bases and J by 4 bases. The germline V gene encodes CDR1 LGHNA and CDR2 YSLEER. This CDR3 contains 17 residues. The CDR3 region has the DNA TGCGCCAGCAGCCAAGATTCAAGGGACAGCCTCGGAAACACCATATATTTT. The encoded protein is CASSQDSRDSLGNTIYF.

The chain carries TRBV6-1 and TRBJ1-1; no firm D call. Trimming left V 4 bases short and J 1 base short, with 13 bases between. Germline-derived CDR1 and CDR2 are MNHNS and SASEGT. The CDR3 runs to 15 residues. The DNA for the CDR3 is TGTGCCAGCAGTGTACAACCCGAGGGGAACACTGAAGCTTTCTTT. It yields the protein CASSVQPEGNTEAFF.

The chain employs TRBV2 and TRBJ2-7; no definite D call. The germline gives CDR1 SNHLY, CDR2 FYNNEI. The CDR3 runs to 12 residues. V was pared by 7 bases and J by 5 bases, with 12 bases between. The CDR3 spells CASNKYANEQYF. The CDR3 nucleotides are TGTGCCAGCAACAAGTATGCCAACGAGCAGTACTTC. The variable domain in full, with the rest retrieved from reference TRBV2 and TRBJ2-7, is EPEVTQTPSHQVTQMGQEVILRCVPISNHLYFYWYRQILGQKVEFLVSFYNNEISEKSEIFDDQFSVERPDGSNFTLKIRSTKLEDSAMYFCASNKYANEQYFGPGTRLTVT.

The chain couples TRBV27 to TRBJ1-6; 12 bases line up with TRBD1. Germline V gives CDR1 MNHEY, CDR2 SMNVEV (reference sequence). The CDR3 runs to 19 residues. J gave up 3 bases and V 9 bases, and 15 bases lay outside the gene matches. This CDR3 reads CASSGLGQGANNYNSPLHF. The CDR3 DNA follows: TGTGCCAGTTCTGGATTGGGACAGGGGGCGAACAACTATAATTCACCCCTCCACTTT.

This chain links TRBV7-9 with TRBJ1-2; 8 bases are shared with TRBD1. The V gene end was trimmed by 5 bases and the J gene end by 5 bases; junction bases not matched to a gene: 7. The CDR3 is 14 residues long. Germline values: CDR1 SEHNR, CDR2 FQNEAQ (reference sequence). In DNA, the CDR3 is TGTGCCAGCAGCCTAGGTGGACAGGGATATGGCTACACCTTC. It yields the protein CASSLGGQGYGYTF.

In DNA form, the CDR3 reads TGCGCCAGCAGCCCAGGGACAGGCTTATCCTACGAGCAGTACTTC. Protein product: CASSPGTGLSYEQYF. The chain carries TRBV4-1 and TRBJ2-7; 8 bases agree with TRBD1. CDR3 length: 15 amino acids. V lost 4 bases, J lost 1 base, and 6 bases stayed unmatched. Germline lookup yields CDR1 MGHRA and CDR2 YSYEKL.

The CDR3, as DNA: TGTGCCAGCAGCTCCGGAGGGTTAGCGGGGGGAGGATACAATGAGCAGTTCTTC. Translated: CASSSGGLAGGGYNEQFF. The chain employs TRBV5-4 and TRBJ2-1; TRBD2 matches at 10 bases. The CDR3 extends over 18 amino acids. The ends lost 3 bases at V and 4 bases at J; junction bases unmatched: 13. Germline lookup yields CDR1 SGHNT and CDR2 YYREEE (reference sequence).

The rearrangement uses TRBV25-1 and TRBJ2-7; possibly TRBD2 for D (7 bases). Per the germline V gene, CDR1 is MGHDK and CDR2 is SYGVNS. Deletions cut 1 base from V and 6 bases from J, with 16 bases between. The CDR3 contains 15 residues. CDR3 amino acids: CASSEWGGLRSEQYF. Written as DNA, the CDR3 is TGTGCCAGCAGTGAATGGGGGGGCCTGAGAAGCGAGCAGTACTTC.

The chain combines TRBV2 with TRBJ2-5; 9 bases are shared with TRBD2. The V gene's germline CDR1 is SNHLY and CDR2 FYNNEI. This CDR3 has 17 amino acids. J lost 1 base, V lost 4 bases, and 10 bases had no gene match. The CDR3 here is CASSGGTTSGAQETQYF. CDR3 bases: TGTGCCAGCAGTGGAGGGACGACTAGCGGAGCCCAAGAGACCCAGTACTTC.

This clone was observed a single time. This sequence joins TRBV10-3 and TRBJ2-1; D is unclear. Per the germline V gene, CDR1 is ENHRY and CDR2 is SYGVKD. This CDR3 spans 16 amino acids. Trimming stripped 4 bases from V and 6 bases from J, with 19 bases between. In DNA, the CDR3 is TGTGCCATCAGTGTAGGCCTCCCCCTAGATCCCAATGAGCAGTTCTTC. As protein: CAISVGLPLDPNEQFF.

V gene TRBV11-2 combines with J gene TRBJ2-7, with 7 bases identical to TRBD2. This CDR3 spans 14 amino acids. With V trimmed by 5 bases and J by 3 bases, 7 bases remained unmatched. Germline CDR1 and CDR2: SGHAT and FQNNGV. CDR3 nucleotide sequence: TGTGCCAGCAGCCGAGCGGGGCCAAACTACGAGCAGTACTTC. This translates into CASSRAGPNYEQYF.

On this clone itself: One junction end disagrees with the germline gene, perhaps due to a read error. The same CDR3 arises from other DNA sequences in this sample as well. This rearrangement joins TRBV7-2 to TRBJ1-6; 7 bases match TRBD1. The germline gives CDR1 SGHTA, CDR2 FQGNSA. The CDR3 runs to 16 residues. CDR3 sequence: CASSLAGQKDNSPLHF. In nucleotides, the CDR3 is TGTGCCAGCAGCTTAGCGGGACAGAAAGATAATTCCCCCCTCCACTTT.

This rearrangement joins TRBV14 to TRBJ1-1; 7 nucleotides agree with TRBD1. With 0 bases clipped from V and 4 bases from J, the junction kept 8 bases outside the gene matches. The CDR3 has 16 amino acids. Per the germline V gene, CDR1 is SGHDN and CDR2 is FVKESK. In nucleotides, the CDR3 is TGTGCCAGCAGCCAAGATGAGGAGGGGGCCGGCACTGAAGCTTTCTTT. It translates to CASSQDEEGAGTEAFF.

The chain couples TRBV4-1 to TRBJ2-7, with 8 positions matching TRBD1. This CDR3 region has 19 residues. In germline, CDR1 is MGHRA, CDR2 YSYEKL. V dropped 0 bases and J dropped 0; count of bases not matched to a gene: 13. The CDR3: CASSQDDQEGTGSSYEQYF. In DNA, the CDR3 is TGCGCCAGCAGCCAAGATGATCAAGAGGGGACAGGCAGCTCCTACGAGCAGTACTTC.

V usage is TRBV5-1 and J usage is TRBJ2-7; no clear D gene. V lost 0 bases, J lost 0 bases, and 7 bases lay in between. The CDR3 is 14 residues long. Germline V gene data show CDR1 as SGHRS and CDR2 as YFSETQ. The CDR3 bases are TGCGCCAGCAGCTTGGAGCAAAACTCCTACGAGCAGTACTTC. Residues: CASSLEQNSYEQYF.

The chain has TRBV7-3 and TRBJ2-3, with a weak D call TRBD2 (7 bases). Trimming took off 5 bases at V and 1 base at J, with 22 bases between the two ends. This CDR3 has 18 amino acids. Germline V gene lookup returns CDR1 SGHTA and CDR2 FQGTGA. The CDR3 sequence: CASSPTPIAGARTDTQYF. CDR3 in DNA: TGTGCCAGCAGCCCCACCCCCATTGCGGGGGCCCGCACAGATACGCAGTATTTT.

CDR3 in amino acids: CASSYLQGHSYEQYF. CDR3 DNA: TGTGCCAGCAGTTATTTGCAGGGCCACTCCTACGAGCAGTACTTC. The chain recombines TRBV2 with TRBJ2-7, with a tentative D call TRBD1 (5 bases). This CDR3 spans 15 amino acids. Germline CDR1 is SNHLY and CDR2 is FYNNEI. Trimming left V 5 bases short and J 0 bases short, with 14 bases between.

The chain links TRBV6-6 to TRBJ2-7; a weak D match, TRBD1 (5 bases). The CDR3 has 13 amino acids. Germline assignment: CDR1 MNHNY and CDR2 SVGAGI (reference sequence). Trimming cost V 6 bases and J 0 bases, with 9 bases left between them. This chain's CDR3 is CASSPGPSYEQYF. The CDR3 region has the DNA TGTGCCAGCAGCCCAGGGCCCTCCTACGAGCAGTACTTC.

The rearrangement uses TRBV7-9 and TRBJ2-2, with TRBD1 identical over 7 bases. Germline loops: CDR1 SEHNR, CDR2 FQNEAQ (reference sequence). V gave up 5 bases and J gave up 2 bases; unmatched junction bases: 5. The CDR3 runs to 15 residues. In DNA form, the CDR3 reads TGTGCCAGCAGCATTGACAGGGTTAACACCGGGGAGCTGTTTTTT. Translated: CASSIDRVNTGELFF.

The chain has TRBV29-1 and TRBJ1-1, with D perhaps TRBD1 (6 bases). This CDR3 spans 16 amino acids. Germline V gene lookup returns CDR1 SQVTM and CDR2 ANQGSEA. The germline V and J ends were trimmed by 0 bases and 0 bases, with 14 bases remaining between them. CDR3 bases: TGCAGCGTTGAAGAGAGGGGACACGGCATGAACACTGAAGCTTTCTTT. The encoded protein is CSVEERGHGMNTEAFF. The variable domain in full, completed from reference TRBV29-1 and TRBJ1-1, reads SAVISQKPSRDICQRGTSLTIQCQVDSQVTMMFWYRQQPGQSLTLIATANQGSEATYESGFVIDKFPISRPNLTFSTLTVSNMSPEDSSIYLCSVEERGHGMNTEAFFGQGTRLTVV.

The CDR3 DNA sequence: TGCAGCGTTGGGGTAGCGGGAGTTTCTAAGACAGATACGCAGTATTTT. It yields the protein CSVGVAGVSKTDTQYF. The V gene is TRBV29-1, the J gene TRBJ2-3; 9 bases line up with TRBD2. Germline V gene lookup returns CDR1 SQVTM and CDR2 ANQGSEA. This CDR3 has 16 amino acids. J was trimmed by 3 bases and V by 4 bases; bases with no gene match: 11.

The V and J genes are TRBV21-1 and TRBJ1-1. TRBV21-1 is deemed a pseudogene. This CDR3 is 16 amino acids long. The CDR3 loop reads CASSISTAWGDAEAFF. As DNA, the CDR3 is TGTGCCAGCAGCATATCGACAGCCTGGGGGGACGCTGAAGCTTTCTTT.

This chain uses TRBV6-6 with TRBJ2-2; 7 bases align to TRBD1. V lost 4 bases and J lost 5; bases outside the gene matches: 7. The CDR3 is 15 amino acids. Per germline, CDR1 MNHNY and CDR2 SVGAGI (reference sequence). This chain's CDR3 is CASSSERGLTGELFF. CDR3 DNA sequence: TGTGCCAGCAGTTCTGAAAGGGGGCTAACCGGGGAGCTGTTTTTT.

There are a few counts of this clone. V gene TRBV28 combines with J gene TRBJ1-3; D ambiguous. The V end was cut by 5 bases, the J end by 2 bases, with 13 bases between. Germline assignment: CDR1 MDHEN and CDR2 SYDVKM. The CDR3 runs to 15 residues. CDR3 loop: CASSASGSAGNTIYF. Here the CDR3 DNA reads TGTGCCAGCAGTGCCTCGGGGTCGGCTGGAAACACCATATATTTT.

This chain uses TRBV28 with TRBJ2-3, with 9 bases identical to TRBD2. Germline loops: CDR1 MDHEN, CDR2 SYDVKM. The V segment lost 6 bases and the J segment 6 bases; nucleotides outside the gene matches: 16. The CDR3 has 17 residues. CDR3 sequence: CASSPTLAGPERDTQYF. CDR3 sequence (DNA): TGTGCCAGCAGCCCTACCCTAGCGGGGCCCGAGAGGGATACGCAGTATTTT.